This TCR beta chain came from a study of OX40 agonist ivuxolimab in advanced cancers. Overall study: A male proportion of about 84% was recorded, with mean age about 62 years and range 23 to 79. Study outcomes and limitations: By week 6 at 0.1 to 3.0 mg/kg, blood CD4+ and CD8+ T cells had expanded clonally.

Autoimmune disease history or systemic immunosuppression meant exclusion. The length of the CDR3 is 13 residues. Germline V gene sequence: CDR1 SSHAT, CDR2 FNYEAQ (reference sequence). This clone was recorded a few times. What it binds is unknown. A read error may produce the germline difference seen at one junction end. TCRdb's table, derived via immunoSEQ multiplex PCR, lists solely in-frame clones and lacks some. The data contain about 8,000 clones, more than 80% of them seen just once; the ten biggest clones take up 1.5% to 2%. The sequence derives from an adult with an advanced solid tumor such as melanoma, head and neck, liver or kidney cancer. The sample consisted of CD4+ or CD8+ T cells sorted from blood, taken in a trial of the OX40 agonist ivuxolimab. The chain joins TRBV7-7 to TRBJ2-1; unclear D gene. The CDR3 loop is CASSLSTSNEQFF. The CDR3 nucleotides read TGTGCTAGCAGCTTATCGACAAGCAATGAGCAGTTCTTC.